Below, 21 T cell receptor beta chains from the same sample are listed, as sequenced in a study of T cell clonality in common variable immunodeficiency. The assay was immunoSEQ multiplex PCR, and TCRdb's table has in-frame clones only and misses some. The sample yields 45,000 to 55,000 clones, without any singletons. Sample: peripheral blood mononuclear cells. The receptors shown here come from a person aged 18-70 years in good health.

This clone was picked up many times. CDR3 bases read: TGCAGTGCTAGAGATTGGACAGGCGGGGCGGGAGATACG. The encoded protein is CSARDWTGGAGDT. The entire CDR3 protein is CSARDWTGGAGDTQYF. The genes are TRBV20-1 and TRBJ2-3, with D maybe TRBD1 (7 bases). Read coverage stops 3 residues before the CDR3 terminus; the germline J gene supplies the remainder. V lost 0 bases, J lost 5 bases, and 18 bases lay in between. Germline V gene sequence: CDR1 DFQATT, CDR2 SNEGSKA (reference sequence). CDR3 size: 16 residues.

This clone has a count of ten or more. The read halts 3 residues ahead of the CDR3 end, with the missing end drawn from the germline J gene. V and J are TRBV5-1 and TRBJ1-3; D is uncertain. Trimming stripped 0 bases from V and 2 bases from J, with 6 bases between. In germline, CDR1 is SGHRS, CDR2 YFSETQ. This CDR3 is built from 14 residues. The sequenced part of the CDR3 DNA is TGCGCCAGCAGCTTGGCAGATCCTGGAAACACC. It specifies CASSLADPGNT. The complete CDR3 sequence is CASSLADPGNTIYF.

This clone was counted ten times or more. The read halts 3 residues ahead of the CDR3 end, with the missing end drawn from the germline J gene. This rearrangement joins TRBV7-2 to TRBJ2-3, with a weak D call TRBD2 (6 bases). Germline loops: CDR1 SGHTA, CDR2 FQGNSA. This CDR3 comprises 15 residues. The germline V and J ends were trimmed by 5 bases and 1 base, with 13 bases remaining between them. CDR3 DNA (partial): TGTGCCAGCAGCCCGAGCGGACTACGCACAGATACG. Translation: CASSPSGLRTDT. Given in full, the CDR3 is CASSPSGLRTDTQYF.

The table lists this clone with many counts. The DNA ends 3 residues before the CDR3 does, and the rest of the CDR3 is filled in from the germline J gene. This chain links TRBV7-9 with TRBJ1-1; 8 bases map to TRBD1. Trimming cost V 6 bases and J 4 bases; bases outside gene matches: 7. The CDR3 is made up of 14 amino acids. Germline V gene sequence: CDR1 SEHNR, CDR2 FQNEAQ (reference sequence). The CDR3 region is CASRYTGGSTEAFF. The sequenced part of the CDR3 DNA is TGTGCCAGCAGGTATACAGGGGGATCCACTGAA.

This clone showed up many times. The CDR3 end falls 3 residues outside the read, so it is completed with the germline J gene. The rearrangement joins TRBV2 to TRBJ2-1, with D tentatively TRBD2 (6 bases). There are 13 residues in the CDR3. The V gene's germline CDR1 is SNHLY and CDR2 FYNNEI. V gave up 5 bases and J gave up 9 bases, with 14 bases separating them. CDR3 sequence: CASSKGLAPEQFF. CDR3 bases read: TGTGCCAGCAGTAAGGGGCTAGCGCCTGAG.

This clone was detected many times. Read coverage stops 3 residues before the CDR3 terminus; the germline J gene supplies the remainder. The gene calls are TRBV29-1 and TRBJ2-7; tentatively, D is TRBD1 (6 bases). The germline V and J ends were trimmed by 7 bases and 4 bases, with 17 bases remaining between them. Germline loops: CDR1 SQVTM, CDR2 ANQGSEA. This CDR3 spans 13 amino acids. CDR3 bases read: TGCAGCGCTACCATACAGGGTAATTACGAG. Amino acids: CSATIQGNYE. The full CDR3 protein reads CSATIQGNYEQYF.

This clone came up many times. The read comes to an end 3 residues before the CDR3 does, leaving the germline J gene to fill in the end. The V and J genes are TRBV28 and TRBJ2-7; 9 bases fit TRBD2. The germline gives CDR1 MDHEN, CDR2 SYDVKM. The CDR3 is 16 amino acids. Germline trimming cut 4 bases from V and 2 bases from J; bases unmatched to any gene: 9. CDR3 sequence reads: CASSSAASGNTYEQYF. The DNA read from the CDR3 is TGTGCCAGCAGTTCAGCGGCTAGCGGGAATACCTACGAG. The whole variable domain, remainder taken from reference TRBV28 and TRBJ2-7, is DVKVTQSSRYLVKRTGEKVFLECVQDMDHENMFWYRQDPGLGLRLIYFSYDVKMKEKGDIPEGYSVSREKKERFSLILESASTNQTSMYLCASSSAASGNTYEQYFGPGTRLTVT.

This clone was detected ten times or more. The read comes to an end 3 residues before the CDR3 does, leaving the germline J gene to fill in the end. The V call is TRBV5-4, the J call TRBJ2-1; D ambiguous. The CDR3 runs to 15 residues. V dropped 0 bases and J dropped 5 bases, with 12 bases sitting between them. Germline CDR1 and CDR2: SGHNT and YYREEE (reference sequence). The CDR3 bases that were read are TGTGCCAGCAGCTTGGAAGCCTTGCTACACAATGAG. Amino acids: CASSLEALLHNE. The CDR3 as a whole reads CASSLEALLHNEQFF.

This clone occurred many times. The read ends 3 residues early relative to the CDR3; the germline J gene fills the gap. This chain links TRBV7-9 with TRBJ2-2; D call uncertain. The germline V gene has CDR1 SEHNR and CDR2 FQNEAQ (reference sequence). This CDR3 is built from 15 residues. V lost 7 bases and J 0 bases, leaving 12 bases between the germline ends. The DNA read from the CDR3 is TGTGCCAGCATAAGGGCAGAAACGAACACCGGGGAG. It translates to CASIRAETNTGE. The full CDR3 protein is CASIRAETNTGELFF.

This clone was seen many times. This CDR3 reads CASSSRDLRGNIQYF. The CDR3 bases that were read are TGTGCCAGTAGTAGTCGGGATCTAAGGGGAAACATT. V gene TRBV19 combines with J gene TRBJ2-4; perhaps D is TRBD1 or TRBD2 (5 bases each). The missing CDR3 end, 3 residues past where the read stops, is filled in from the germline J gene. There are 15 residues in the CDR3. The V and J ends lost 4 bases and 6 bases respectively, with 16 bases between them. In germline, CDR1 is LNHDA, CDR2 SQIVND (reference sequence).

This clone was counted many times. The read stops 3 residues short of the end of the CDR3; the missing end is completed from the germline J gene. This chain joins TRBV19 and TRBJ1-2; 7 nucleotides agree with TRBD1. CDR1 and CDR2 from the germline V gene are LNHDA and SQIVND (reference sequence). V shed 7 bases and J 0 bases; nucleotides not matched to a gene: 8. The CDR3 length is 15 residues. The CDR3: CASTVSGTANYGYTF. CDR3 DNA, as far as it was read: TGTGCCAGTACTGTATCTGGGACAGCTAACTATGGC.

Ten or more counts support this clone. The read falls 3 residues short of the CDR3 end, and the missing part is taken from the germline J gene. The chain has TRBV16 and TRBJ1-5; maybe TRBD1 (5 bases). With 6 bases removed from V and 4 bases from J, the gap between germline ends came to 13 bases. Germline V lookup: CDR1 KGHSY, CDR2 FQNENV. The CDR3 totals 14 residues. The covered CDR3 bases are TGTGCCAGCAGTGGGTCTGGGGCGAATCAGCCC. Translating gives CASSGSGANQP. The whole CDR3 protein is CASSGSGANQPQHF. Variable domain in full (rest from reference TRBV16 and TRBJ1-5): GEEVAQTPKHLVRGEGQKAKLYCAPIKGHSYVFWYQQVLKNEFKFLISFQNENVFDETGMPKERFSAKCLPNSPCSLEIQATKLEDSAVYFCASSGSGANQPQHFGDGTRLSIL.

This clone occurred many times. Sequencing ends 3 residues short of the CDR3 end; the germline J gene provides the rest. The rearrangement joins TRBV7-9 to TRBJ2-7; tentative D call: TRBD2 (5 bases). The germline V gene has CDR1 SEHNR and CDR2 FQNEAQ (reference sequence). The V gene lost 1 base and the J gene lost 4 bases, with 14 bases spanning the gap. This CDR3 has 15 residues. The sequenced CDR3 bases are TGTGCCAGCAGCTTAGTTGGGAGAAGGACTTACGAG. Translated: CASSLVGRRTYE. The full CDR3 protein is CASSLVGRRTYEQYF.

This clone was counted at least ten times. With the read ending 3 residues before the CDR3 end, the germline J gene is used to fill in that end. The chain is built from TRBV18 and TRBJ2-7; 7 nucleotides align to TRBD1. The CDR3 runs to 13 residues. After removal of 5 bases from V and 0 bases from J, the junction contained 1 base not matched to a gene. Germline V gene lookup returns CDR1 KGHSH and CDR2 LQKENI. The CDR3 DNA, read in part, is TGTGCCAGCTCAGGGGACAGCTCCTACGAG. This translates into CASSGDSSYE. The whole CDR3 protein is CASSGDSSYEQYF.

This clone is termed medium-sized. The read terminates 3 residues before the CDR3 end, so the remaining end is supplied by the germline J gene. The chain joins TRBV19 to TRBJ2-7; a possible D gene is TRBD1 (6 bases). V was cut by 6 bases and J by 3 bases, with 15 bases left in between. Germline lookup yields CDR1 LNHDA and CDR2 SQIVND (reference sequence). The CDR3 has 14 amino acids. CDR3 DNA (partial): TGTGCCAGTAGCGGGATCTCAGGGGACTACGAG. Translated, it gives CASSGISGDYE. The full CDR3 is CASSGISGDYEQYF.

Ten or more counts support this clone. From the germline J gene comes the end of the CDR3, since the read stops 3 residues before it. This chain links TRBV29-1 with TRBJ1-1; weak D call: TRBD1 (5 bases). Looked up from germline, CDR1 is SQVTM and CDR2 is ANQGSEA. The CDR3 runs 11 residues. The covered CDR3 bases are TGCAGCGTTGAAGAAGGGGCCGAG. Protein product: CSVEEGAE. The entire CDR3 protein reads CSVEEGAEAFF.

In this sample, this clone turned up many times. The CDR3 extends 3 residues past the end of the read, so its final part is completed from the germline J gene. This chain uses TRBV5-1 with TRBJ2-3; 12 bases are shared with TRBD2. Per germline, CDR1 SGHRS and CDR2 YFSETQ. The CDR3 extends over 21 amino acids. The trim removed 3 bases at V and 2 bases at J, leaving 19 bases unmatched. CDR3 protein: CASSSGQGTLTSGRITDTQYF. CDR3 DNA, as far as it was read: TGCGCCAGCAGCTCAGGACAGGGGACCTTAACTAGCGGGAGGATCACAGATACG.

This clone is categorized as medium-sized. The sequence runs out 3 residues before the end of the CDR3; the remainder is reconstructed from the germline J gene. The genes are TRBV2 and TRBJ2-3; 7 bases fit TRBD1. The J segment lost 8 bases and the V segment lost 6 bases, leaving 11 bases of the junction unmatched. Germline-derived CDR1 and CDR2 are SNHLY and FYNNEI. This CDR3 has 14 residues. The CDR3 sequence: CASRADRALGTQYF. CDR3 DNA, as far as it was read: TGTGCCAGCAGAGCTGACAGGGCCCTGGGTACG.

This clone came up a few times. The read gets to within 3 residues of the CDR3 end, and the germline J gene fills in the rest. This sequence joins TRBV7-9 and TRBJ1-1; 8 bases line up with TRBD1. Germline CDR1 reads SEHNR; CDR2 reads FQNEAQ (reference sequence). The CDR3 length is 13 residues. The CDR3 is CASSLNRGGEAFF. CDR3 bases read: TGTGCCAGCAGCTTAAACAGGGGGGGGGAA.

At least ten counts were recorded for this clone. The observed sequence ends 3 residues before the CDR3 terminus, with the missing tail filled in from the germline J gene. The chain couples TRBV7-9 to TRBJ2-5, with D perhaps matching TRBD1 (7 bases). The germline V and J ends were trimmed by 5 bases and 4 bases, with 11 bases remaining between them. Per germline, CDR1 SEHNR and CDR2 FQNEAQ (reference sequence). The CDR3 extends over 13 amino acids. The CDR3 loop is CASSPGGGETQYF. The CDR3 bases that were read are TGTGCCAGCAGCCCAGGGGGAGGAGAGACC.

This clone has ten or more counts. Partial CDR3 DNA: TGTGCCAGCTCATCAACTGGACTGAACGAG. Protein sequence: CASSSTGLNE. The CDR3 reads in full as CASSSTGLNEQYF. V and J are TRBV18 and TRBJ2-7; possible D gene TRBD2, 5 bases. The read terminates 3 residues before the CDR3 end, so the remaining end is supplied by the germline J gene. The V gene's germline CDR1 is KGHSH and CDR2 LQKENI. The length of the CDR3 is 13 residues. Deletions cut 5 bases from V and 5 bases from J, with 13 bases between.